This TCR beta chain was retrieved from a study of regulatory T cells in long-lasting Graves disease. CDR3 regions were amplified by Arm-PCR using iRepertoire HTBI primers to build TCR beta libraries. MiXCR, run by TCRdb on the multiplex PCR reads, gives a single entry per CDR3 protein. The sample yields 350,000 to 550,000 distinct CDR3 sequences, 14% to 15% seen once. Trimming took 5 bases from V and 3 from J, leaving 14 bases between them. This CDR3 has 15 residues. CDR1 and CDR2 (germline): SGHTA, FQGTGA. Specified time point: newly diagnosed GD, antithyroid drugs for less than 3 months. Preparation of the TCR library used RNA extracted from PBMCs. The same sample was also used in a study of T cells in Graves' hyperthyroidism and ophthalmopathy. That report adds: Hyperthyroidism had been newly diagnosed in patients aged 18 to 65, and its duration was under 2 months. Uncontrolled infections, other autoimmune diseases, pregnancy or lactation led to exclusion of patients. Ophthalmopathy was told apart from stable hyperthyroidism by a 13 V-J model.

The chain employs TRBV7-3 and TRBJ2-1; D not resolved. The sample was peripheral blood mononuclear cells (PBMCs), taken at new diagnosis, from a patient treated with antithyroid drugs. The clonotype originates from a woman aged 25 to 39 with Graves disease. The CDR3 region is CASSPWQSFYNEQFF. The CDR3 region has the DNA TGTGCCAGCAGCCCCTGGCAGAGCTTCTACAATGAGCAGTTCTTC.